The 31 T cell receptor beta chains below come from one sample, sequenced in a study of cytomegalovirus exposure and HLA in healthy donors. A multiplex PCR was run with 60 Vbeta primers and 13 Jbeta primers. Profiled with immunoSEQ multiplex PCR; TCRdb holds only in-frame clones, not every one. The listing records 150,000 to 200,000 clones. Material for sequencing was PBMCs. These receptors all come from a woman aged 55-75 years in good health and CMV-seronegative.

CDR3 sequence: CASSLDGTTNQPQHF. The DNA for the CDR3 is TGTGCCAGCAGCCTCGATGGGACAACAAATCAGCCCCAGCATTTT. This chain links TRBV7-3 with TRBJ1-5, with D possibly being TRBD1 (6 bases). This CDR3 is 15 amino acids long. Per the germline V gene, CDR1 is SGHTA and CDR2 is FQGTGA. V lost 5 bases and J 4 bases, leaving 15 bases between the germline ends.

This rearrangement joins TRBV29-1 to TRBJ2-7; D possibly corresponds to TRBD1 (5 bases). Per germline, CDR1 SQVTM and CDR2 ANQGSEA. Trimming left V 5 bases short and J 4 bases short, with 18 bases between. The CDR3 is 14 residues long. This CDR3 is CSVTGLTALYEQYF. For the CDR3, the DNA is TGCAGCGTTACAGGATTAACAGCTCTATACGAGCAGTACTTC.

The CDR3 DNA reads TGCGCCAGCAGCTTGGCCGGTAGCGGGGGATCCTACAATGAGCAGTTCTTC. It translates to CASSLAGSGGSYNEQFF. The rearrangement uses TRBV5-1 and TRBJ2-1, with 9 bases that match TRBD2. The CDR3 covers 17 residues. Germline CDR1 is SGHRS and CDR2 is YFSETQ. J gave up 1 base and V 0 bases, and 5 bases lay outside the gene matches. The variable domain in full, with the rest retrieved from reference TRBV5-1 and TRBJ2-1, is KAGVTQTPRYLIKTRGQQVTLSCSPISGHRSVSWYQQTPGQGLQFLFEYFSETQRNKGNFPGRFSGRQFSNSRSEMNVSTLELGDSALYLCASSLAGSGGSYNEQFFGPGTRLTVL.

V usage is TRBV9 and J usage is TRBJ1-4; D possibly corresponds to TRBD1 (6 bases). This CDR3 region has 21 residues. Trimming left V 0 bases short and J 0 bases short, with 24 bases between. Germline V gene sequence: CDR1 SGDLS, CDR2 YYNGEE. The CDR3 protein is CASSVERKINRVVATNEKLFF. The DNA for the CDR3 is TGTGCCAGCAGCGTAGAGAGGAAGATAAACAGGGTAGTGGCAACTAATGAAAAACTGTTTTTT.

The chain joins TRBV10-1 to TRBJ2-3; maybe TRBD2 (5 bases). Trimming took 3 bases from V and 2 from J, leaving 15 bases between them. Looked up from germline, CDR1 is WNHNN and CDR2 is SYGVQD (reference sequence). The length of the CDR3 is 16 residues. The CDR3 here is CASSDYLGASTDTQYF. Here the CDR3 DNA reads TGCGCCAGCAGTGATTATTTGGGAGCTTCCACAGATACGCAGTATTTT.

The rearrangement links TRBV7-9 to TRBJ2-3; 8 nucleotides align to TRBD2. With V trimmed by 5 bases and J by 5 bases, 6 bases remained unmatched. This CDR3 has 14 residues. CDR1 SEHNR and CDR2 FQNEAQ come from the germline V gene (reference sequence). The CDR3 region is CASSPTSALDTQYF. For the CDR3, the DNA is TGTGCCAGCAGCCCGACTAGCGCTCTAGATACGCAGTATTTT.

This chain connects TRBV30 to TRBJ2-7, with TRBD2 as a possible D gene (6 bases). The CDR3 totals 11 residues. Trimming removed 2 bases at V and 9 bases at J, with 11 bases between. Germline V CDR1 and CDR2: GTSNPN, SVGIG (reference sequence). CDR3 sequence reads: CAWSPRERQYF. For the CDR3, the DNA is TGTGCCTGGAGTCCCCGGGAGAGGCAGTACTTC.

The genes are TRBV7-8 and TRBJ2-3, with 13 bases lining up with TRBD2. Germline loops: CDR1 SGHVS, CDR2 FQNEAQ. The CDR3 totals 17 residues. Germline trimming cut 1 base from V and 6 bases from J; bases unmatched to any gene: 7. CDR3 loop: CASSLGRTSGSDDTQYF. In DNA, the CDR3 is TGTGCCAGCAGCTTAGGACGGACTAGCGGGAGTGACGATACGCAGTATTTT.

This rearrangement joins TRBV5-4 to TRBJ2-1, with a possible D match to TRBD2 (6 bases). This CDR3 has 14 residues. CDR1 and CDR2 (germline): SGHNT, YYREEE (reference sequence). Trimming left V 4 bases short and J 7 bases short, with 15 bases between. DNA of the CDR3: TGTGCCAGCAGCCGGGGATCGCGGGGTAATGAGCAGTTCTTC. It is translated as CASSRGSRGNEQFF. Combining the CDR3 with reference TRBV5-4 and TRBJ2-1 gives the whole variable domain ETGVTQSPTHLIKTRGQQVTLRCSSQSGHNTVSWYQQALGQGPQFIFQYYREEENGRGNFPPRFSGLQFPNYSSELNVNALELDDSALYLCASSRGSRGNEQFFGPGTRLTVL.

CDR3 nucleotide sequence: TGTGCCAGCAGTGATATGAGGAACACTGAAGCTTTCTTT. Translating gives CASSDMRNTEAFF. This sequence joins TRBV2 and TRBJ1-1; unclear D gene. This CDR3 has 13 residues. Looked up from germline, CDR1 is SNHLY and CDR2 is FYNNEI. The germline V and J ends were trimmed by 3 bases and 1 base, with 6 bases remaining between them.

This chain uses TRBV29-1 with TRBJ2-3, with a tentative D call TRBD1 (6 bases). The germline V and J ends were trimmed by 3 bases and 1 base, with 11 bases remaining between them. CDR3 size: 14 residues. In germline, CDR1 is SQVTM, CDR2 ANQGSEA. The CDR3, as DNA: TGCAGCGTTGATGGGTCAGGGGGCACAGATACGCAGTATTTT. This sequence encodes CSVDGSGGTDTQYF.

The V call is TRBV6-5, the J call TRBJ1-2; tentative D call: TRBD1 (6 bases). The V gene lost 6 bases and the J gene lost 6 bases, with 17 bases spanning the gap. CDR1 and CDR2 (germline): MNHEY, SVGAGI. This CDR3 is 14 amino acids long. CDR3: CASSPGNRANGYTF. The DNA of the CDR3 is TGTGCCAGCAGCCCCGGGAACAGGGCCAATGGCTACACCTTC.

The chain carries TRBV18 and TRBJ2-1, with 13 bases lining up with TRBD2. CDR3 length: 16 amino acids. In germline, CDR1 is KGHSH, CDR2 LQKENI. The V and J ends lost 4 bases and 8 bases, in that order; junction bases with no gene match: 8. CDR3 coding DNA: TGTGCCAGCTCACACGGACTAGCGGGAGTAGTCCATGAGCAGTTCTTC. Its translation: CASSHGLAGVVHEQFF.

This chain links TRBV18 with TRBJ1-1; 7 bases map to TRBD1. J lost 5 bases, V lost 3 bases, and 6 bases had no gene match. Germline CDR1 reads KGHSH; CDR2 reads LQKENI. This CDR3 is built from 14 residues. The CDR3 here is CASSPETGKTEAFF. CDR3 nucleotides: TGTGCCAGCTCACCTGAGACAGGGAAAACTGAAGCTTTCTTT.

The genes are TRBV4-2 and TRBJ1-1, with a possible D match to TRBD1 (6 bases). Trimming removed 2 bases from V and 4 bases from J, with 11 bases in between. There are 14 residues in the CDR3. CDR1 LGHNA and CDR2 YNFKEQ come from the germline V gene. CDR3 sequence reads: CASSQTGWGTEAFF. For the CDR3, the DNA is TGTGCCAGCAGCCAAACAGGGTGGGGCACTGAAGCTTTCTTT.

The chain is built from TRBV15 and TRBJ1-3; 7 bases map to TRBD1. The germline V gene encodes CDR1 LNHNV and CDR2 YYDKDF (reference sequence). The CDR3 sequence is 15 residues long. Trimming removed 0 bases from V and 4 bases from J; junction bases left unmatched: 3. The DNA for the CDR3 is TGTGCCACCAGCAGAGATGCAGGGGGAGGAAACACCATATATTTT. Amino acids: CATSRDAGGGNTIYF. The entire variable domain, with the rest obtained from reference TRBV15 and TRBJ1-3, is as follows: DAMVIQNPRYQVTQFGKPVTLSCSQTLNHNVMYWYQQKSSQAPKLLFHYYDKDFNNEADTPDNFQSRRPNTSFCFLDIRSPGLGDTAMYLCATSRDAGGGNTIYFGEGSWLTVV.

The gene calls are TRBV11-2 and TRBJ2-5; the match to TRBD2 covers 10 bases. Germline CDR1 and CDR2: SGHAT and FQNNGV. The CDR3 extends over 14 amino acids. Unmatched junction bases numbered 3, after V lost 4 bases and J lost 4 bases. The CDR3 DNA reads TGTGCCAGCAGCTCAGCGGGGGGGCGAGAGACCCAGTACTTC. Translated, it gives CASSSAGGRETQYF.

Concerning this clone: A junction end diverges from the germline sequence, so it may reflect a read error. The chain has TRBV6-1 and TRBJ2-2; a weak D match, TRBD1 (6 bases). The germline CDR1 and CDR2 sequences are MNHNS and SASEGT. The CDR3 contains 13 residues. DNA for the CDR3: TGTGCCAGCATCGATTGGGGGCGCATTTCCATTGACTTT. Translating gives CASIDWGRISIDF.

V is TRBV5-6 and J is TRBJ1-1; 8 nucleotides line up with TRBD1. The CDR3 consists of 14 residues. V dropped 5 bases and J dropped 4; count of bases not matched to a gene: 7. Germline V gene data show CDR1 as SGHDT and CDR2 as YYEEEE. In nucleotides, the CDR3 is TGTGCCAGCAGGTTAACAGGGGGTAGCACTGAAGCTTTCTTT. Its protein is CASRLTGGSTEAFF.

V usage is TRBV5-4 and J usage is TRBJ2-3; 12 positions agree with TRBD2. Germline assignment: CDR1 SGHNT and CDR2 YYREEE (reference sequence). Losses at the gene ends were 3 bases for V and 5 bases for J; bases not matched to a gene: 4. The CDR3 spans 15 residues. CDR3 DNA sequence: TGTGCCAGCAGCTCGACTAGCGGGGGAGTAGATACGCAGTATTTT. This gives the protein CASSSTSGGVDTQYF.

J is TRBJ2-3 and V is TRBV23-1; a possible D gene is TRBD1 (6 bases). TRBV23-1 is given ORF status, its function remaining uncertain. The germline V and J ends were trimmed by 0 bases and 3 bases, with 19 bases remaining between them. The CDR3 sequence is 18 residues long. CDR3 protein: CASSQSGASSPLTDTQYF. In DNA, the CDR3 is TGCGCCAGCAGTCAATCGGGGGCCTCTTCTCCGTTAACAGATACGCAGTATTTT.

This chain links TRBV6-5 with TRBJ1-2, with D possibly being TRBD1 (5 bases). V lost 6 bases, J lost 0 bases, and 14 bases lay in between. Germline V gene sequence: CDR1 MNHEY, CDR2 SVGAGI. CDR3 length equals 15 residues. This CDR3 reads CASRRDSNPNYGYTF. CDR3 sequence (DNA): TGTGCCAGCAGGCGCGACAGTAACCCTAACTATGGCTACACCTTC.

This sequence joins TRBV29-1 and TRBJ2-7; maybe TRBD2 (5 bases). Trimming shortened V by 6 bases and J by 1 base, and 10 bases separated the two germline ends. Germline loops: CDR1 SQVTM, CDR2 ANQGSEA. This CDR3 has 12 amino acids. The chain's CDR3 is CSVRTHSYEQYF. CDR3 DNA: TGCAGCGTAAGGACTCATTCCTACGAGCAGTACTTC.

The chain links TRBV6-1 to TRBJ2-1; perhaps TRBD1 as D (6 bases). V dropped 2 bases and J dropped 6 bases, with 14 bases sitting between them. The CDR3 totals 15 residues. In germline, CDR1 is MNHNS, CDR2 SASEGT. The CDR3: CASSERGLRGNEQFF. The CDR3 nucleotides read TGTGCCAGCAGTGAAAGGGGCCTCAGGGGCAATGAGCAGTTCTTC.

V and J are TRBV4-1 and TRBJ1-6; 9 bases are shared with TRBD1. V trimming: 6 bases; J trimming: 11 bases; junction bases outside the gene matches: 8. CDR1 MGHRA and CDR2 YSYEKL come from the germline V gene. The CDR3 has 14 amino acids. DNA for the CDR3: TGCGCCAGCAGACACCCGGGACAGGGTGCACCCCTCCACTTT. Protein sequence: CASRHPGQGAPLHF.

This rearrangement joins TRBV9 to TRBJ2-7, with 9 positions matching TRBD2. CDR3 length: 15 residues. Per germline, CDR1 SGDLS and CDR2 YYNGEE. J was trimmed by 0 bases and V by 4 bases; bases with no gene match: 5. DNA of the CDR3: TGTGCCAGCAGCTCTCGACTAGCGGACTCCTACGAGCAGTACTTC. This gives the protein CASSSRLADSYEQYF.

The rearrangement uses TRBV6-5 and TRBJ2-1, with 8 nucleotides matching TRBD1. The germline V gene encodes CDR1 MNHEY and CDR2 SVGAGI. Unmatched junction bases numbered 10, after V lost 5 bases and J lost 7 bases. CDR3 size: 15 residues. CDR3 nucleotide sequence: TGTGCCAGCAGTATATCAGGGGGCTATGGGAATGAGCAGTTCTTC. Translating it yields CASSISGGYGNEQFF.

The chain couples TRBV5-4 to TRBJ1-2; TRBD1 is a possible D gene (6 bases). Germline assignment: CDR1 SGHNT and CDR2 YYREEE (reference sequence). There are 13 residues in the CDR3. V was pared by 3 bases and J by 4 bases, with 10 bases between. CDR3: CASSSTGSYGYTF. CDR3 nucleotide sequence: TGTGCCAGCAGCTCTACAGGGTCCTATGGCTACACCTTC.

V is TRBV5-5 and J is TRBJ1-6; the D gene is possibly TRBD1 (6 bases). This CDR3 has 14 amino acids. Looked up from germline, CDR1 is SGHKS and CDR2 is YYEKEE (reference sequence). The V end lost 3 bases, the J end lost 10 bases, and 14 bases lay between the germline ends. The CDR3 region has the DNA TGTGCCAGCAGCTCCCTCAGGGGTGGGTCACCCCTCCACTTT. Encoded protein: CASSSLRGGSPLHF.

J is TRBJ2-7 and V is TRBV11-3; 7 nucleotides match TRBD1. The V gene end was trimmed by 1 base and the J gene end by 0 bases; junction bases not matched to a gene: 3. CDR1 is SGHNT, CDR2 YENEEA, per germline. The CDR3 contains 15 residues. Here the CDR3 DNA reads TGTGCCAGCAGCTTAGGAGGACAGGACTCCTACGAGCAGTACTTC. Translation: CASSLGGQDSYEQYF.

In nucleotides, the CDR3 is TGCGCCAGCAGACAGGGGGACACTGAAGCTTTCTTT. It codes for CASRQGDTEAFF. V and J are TRBV5-1 and TRBJ1-1; 8 positions match TRBD1. Germline loops: CDR1 SGHRS, CDR2 YFSETQ. The CDR3 runs 12 residues. V was pared by 5 bases and J by 3 bases, with 0 bases of the junction left unmatched. Combining the CDR3 with reference TRBV5-1 and TRBJ1-1 gives the whole variable domain KAGVTQTPRYLIKTRGQQVTLSCSPISGHRSVSWYQQTPGQGLQFLFEYFSETQRNKGNFPGRFSGRQFSNSRSEMNVSTLELGDSALYLCASRQGDTEAFFGQGTRLTVV.